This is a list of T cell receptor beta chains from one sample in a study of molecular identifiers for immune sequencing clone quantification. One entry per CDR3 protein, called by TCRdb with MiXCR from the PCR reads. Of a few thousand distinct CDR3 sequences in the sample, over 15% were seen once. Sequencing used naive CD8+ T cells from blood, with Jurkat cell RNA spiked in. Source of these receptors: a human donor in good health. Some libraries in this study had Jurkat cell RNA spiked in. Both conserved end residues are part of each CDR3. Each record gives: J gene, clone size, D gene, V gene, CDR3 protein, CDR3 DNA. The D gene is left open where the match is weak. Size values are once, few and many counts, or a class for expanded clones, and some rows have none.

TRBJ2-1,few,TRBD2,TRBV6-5,CASSPGSGRLDEQFF,TGTGCCAGCAGTCCCGGTAGCGGGAGGTTGGATGAGCAGTTCTTC
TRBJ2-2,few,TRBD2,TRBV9,CASSERSGTSSTGELFF,TGTGCCAGCAGCGAACGATCCGGGACTAGCTCCACCGGGGAGCTGTTTTTT
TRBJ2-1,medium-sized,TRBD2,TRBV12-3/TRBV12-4,CASSFFSSGGFF,TGTGCCAGCAGTTTCTTCTCTAGCGGGGGGTTCTTC
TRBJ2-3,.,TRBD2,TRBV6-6,CASSPSGTSTDTQYF,TGTGCCAGCAGCCCTAGCGGAACTAGCACAGATACGCAGTATTTT
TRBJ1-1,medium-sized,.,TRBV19,CASSIAVGMAEAFF,TGTGCCAGTAGTATAGCGGTGGGGATGGCTGAAGCTTTCTTT
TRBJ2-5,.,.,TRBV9,CASSLGGTRSQETQYF,TGTGCCAGCAGCCTAGGTGGGACACGGAGCCAAGAGACCCAGTACTTC
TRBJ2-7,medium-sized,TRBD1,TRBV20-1,CSAHGQGVPSYEQYF,TGCAGTGCTCACGGACAGGGGGTGCCGTCCTACGAGCAGTACTTC
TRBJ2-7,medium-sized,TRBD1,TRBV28,CASSFRRTGVSEQYF,TGTGCCAGCAGTTTTAGGAGGACAGGGGTTAGCGAGCAGTACTTC
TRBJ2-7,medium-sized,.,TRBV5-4,CASRGQDYEQYF,TGTGCCAGCAGGGGACAAGACTACGAGCAGTACTTC
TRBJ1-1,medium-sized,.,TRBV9,CARGEGHLGTEAFF,TGTGCCAGGGGAGAAGGACATTTGGGCACTGAAGCTTTCTTT
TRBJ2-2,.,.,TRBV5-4,CASFGGSGGELFF,TGTGCCAGCTTTGGGGGGAGCGGCGGGGAGCTGTTTTTT
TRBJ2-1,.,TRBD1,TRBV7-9,CASSPPGGPSNNEQFF,TGTGCCAGCAGTCCTCCAGGGGGCCCTTCTAACAATGAGCAGTTCTTC
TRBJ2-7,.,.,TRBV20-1,CSARGASSSYEQYF,TGCAGTGCCAGGGGGGCCTCAAGCTCCTACGAGCAGTACTTC
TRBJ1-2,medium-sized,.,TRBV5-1,CASSFPDTGYGYTF,TGCGCCAGCAGCTTCCCAGACACCGGATATGGCTACACCTTC
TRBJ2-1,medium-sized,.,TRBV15,CATSRGAGSYNEQFF,TGTGCCACCAGCAGAGGGGCCGGCTCCTACAATGAGCAGTTCTTC
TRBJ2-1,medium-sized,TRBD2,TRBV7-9,CASRPGLAGRYNEQFF,TGTGCCAGCAGACCGGGACTAGCGGGAAGGTACAATGAGCAGTTCTTC
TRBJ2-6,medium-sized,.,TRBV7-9,CASSPARITTVLTF,TGTGCCAGCAGTCCCGCGCGAATCACAACCGTCCTGACTTTC
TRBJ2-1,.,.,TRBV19,CASSGMTIFNEQFF,TGTGCCAGTAGTGGAATGACAATATTCAATGAGCAGTTCTTC
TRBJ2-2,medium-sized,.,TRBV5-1,CASSLVGVTGELFF,TGCGCCAGCAGCTTGGTGGGGGTTACCGGGGAGCTGTTTTTT
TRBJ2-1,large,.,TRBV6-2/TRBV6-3,CASRGNEQFF,TGTGCCAGCAGGGGCAATGAGCAGTTCTTC